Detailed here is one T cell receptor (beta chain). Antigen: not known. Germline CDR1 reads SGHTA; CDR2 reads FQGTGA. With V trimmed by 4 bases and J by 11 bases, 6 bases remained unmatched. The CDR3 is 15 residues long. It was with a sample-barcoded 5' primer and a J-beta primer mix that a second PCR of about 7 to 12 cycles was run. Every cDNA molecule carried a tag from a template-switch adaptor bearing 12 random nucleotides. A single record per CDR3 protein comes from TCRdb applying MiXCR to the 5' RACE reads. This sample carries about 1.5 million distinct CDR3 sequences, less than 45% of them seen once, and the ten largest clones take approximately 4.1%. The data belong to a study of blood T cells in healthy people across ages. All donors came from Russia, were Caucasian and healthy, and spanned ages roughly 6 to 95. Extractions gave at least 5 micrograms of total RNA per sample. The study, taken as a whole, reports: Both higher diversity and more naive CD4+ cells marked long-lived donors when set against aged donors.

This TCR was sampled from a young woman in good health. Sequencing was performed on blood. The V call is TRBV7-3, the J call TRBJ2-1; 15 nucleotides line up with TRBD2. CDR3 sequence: CASSSGTSGGIQQFF. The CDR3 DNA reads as TGTGCCAGCAGCTCCGGGACTAGCGGGGGGATTCAGCAGTTCTTC.